This T cell receptor beta chain emerged from a study of blood T cell repertoires in COVID-19. Overall study context: T cells, B-cell-depleted T cells, or PBMCs supplied cDNA or gDNA.

The method was immunoSEQ multiplex PCR; TCRdb's version includes in-frame clones alone and lacks a portion of them. The table records 140,000 to 150,000 clones, approximately 88% of them present only once. The germline V gene has CDR1 MNHEY and CDR2 SVGAGI. CDR3 size: 13 residues. Trimming took off 6 bases at V and 8 bases at J, with 11 bases between the two ends. The chain couples TRBV6-5 to TRBJ1-6; D might be TRBD1 (5 bases). The material sequenced was peripheral blood. This receptor was identified in a man in his sixties with active or convalescent COVID-19. CDR3 protein: CASRRQIYSPLHF. DNA for the CDR3: TGTGCCAGCAGACGACAGATATATTCACCCCTCCACTTT.